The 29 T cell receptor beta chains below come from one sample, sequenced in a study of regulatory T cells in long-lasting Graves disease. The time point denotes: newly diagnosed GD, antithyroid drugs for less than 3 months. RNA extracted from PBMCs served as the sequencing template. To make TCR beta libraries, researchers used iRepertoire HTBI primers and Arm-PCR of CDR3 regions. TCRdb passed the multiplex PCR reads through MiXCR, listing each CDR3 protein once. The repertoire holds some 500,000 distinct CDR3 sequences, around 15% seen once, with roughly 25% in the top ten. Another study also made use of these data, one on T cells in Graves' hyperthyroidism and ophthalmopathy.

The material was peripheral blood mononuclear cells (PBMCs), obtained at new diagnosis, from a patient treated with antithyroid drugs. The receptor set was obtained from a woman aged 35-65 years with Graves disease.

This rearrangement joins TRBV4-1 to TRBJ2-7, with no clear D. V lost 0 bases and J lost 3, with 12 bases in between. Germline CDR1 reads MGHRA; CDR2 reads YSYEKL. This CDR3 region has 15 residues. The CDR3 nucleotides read TGCGCCAGCAGCCAAGAATCCGTCGTAGTCTACGAGCAGTACTTC. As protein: CASSQESVVVYEQYF.

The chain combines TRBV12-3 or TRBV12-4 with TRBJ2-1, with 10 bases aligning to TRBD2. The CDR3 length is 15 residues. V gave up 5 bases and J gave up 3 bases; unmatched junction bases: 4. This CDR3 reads CASSPLAGDYNEQFF. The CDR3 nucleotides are TGTGCCAGCAGTCCTCTAGCGGGGGACTACAATGAGCAGTTCTTC.

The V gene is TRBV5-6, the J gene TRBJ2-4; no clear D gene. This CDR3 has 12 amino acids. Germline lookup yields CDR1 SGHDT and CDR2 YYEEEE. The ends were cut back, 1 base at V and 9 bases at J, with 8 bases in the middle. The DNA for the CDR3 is TGTGCCAGCAGCTTGTCTCGTGGCATTCAGTACTTC. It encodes CASSLSRGIQYF.

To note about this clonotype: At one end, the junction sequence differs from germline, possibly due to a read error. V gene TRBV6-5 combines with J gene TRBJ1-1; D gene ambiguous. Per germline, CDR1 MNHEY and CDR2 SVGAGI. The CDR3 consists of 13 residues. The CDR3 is CASSYSPLAEAFF. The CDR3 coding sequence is TGTGCCAGCAGTTACTCCCCGCTGGCTGAAGCCTTCTTT.

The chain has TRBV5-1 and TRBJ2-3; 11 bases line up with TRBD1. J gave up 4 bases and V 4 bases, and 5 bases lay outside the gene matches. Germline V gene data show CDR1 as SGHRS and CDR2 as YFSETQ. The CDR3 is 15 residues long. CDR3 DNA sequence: TGCGCCAGCAGCCCCGGACAGGGGGCCTCAGATACGCAGTATTTT. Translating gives CASSPGQGASDTQYF.

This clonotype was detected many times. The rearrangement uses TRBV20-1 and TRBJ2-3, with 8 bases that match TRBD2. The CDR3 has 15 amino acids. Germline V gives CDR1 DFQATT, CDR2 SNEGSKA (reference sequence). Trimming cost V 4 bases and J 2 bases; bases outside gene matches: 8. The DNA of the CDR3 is TGCAGTGCTATTCAAAGTAGCGGGGCCACAGATACGCAGTATTTT. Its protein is CSAIQSSGATDTQYF.

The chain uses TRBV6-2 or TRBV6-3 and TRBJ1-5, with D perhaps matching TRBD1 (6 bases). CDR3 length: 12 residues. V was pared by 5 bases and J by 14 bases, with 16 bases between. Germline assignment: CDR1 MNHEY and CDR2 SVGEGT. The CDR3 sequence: CASSTPRGRKHF. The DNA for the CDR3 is TGTGCCAGCAGTACCCCGCGGGGGCGCAAGCATTTT.

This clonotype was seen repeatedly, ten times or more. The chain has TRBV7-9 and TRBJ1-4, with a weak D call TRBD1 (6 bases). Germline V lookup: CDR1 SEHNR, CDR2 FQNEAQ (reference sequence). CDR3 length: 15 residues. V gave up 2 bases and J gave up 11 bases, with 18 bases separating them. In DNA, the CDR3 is TGTGCCAGCAGCTTAATGGGGGCGGGACGCGAGAAACTGTTTTTT. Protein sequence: CASSLMGAGREKLFF.

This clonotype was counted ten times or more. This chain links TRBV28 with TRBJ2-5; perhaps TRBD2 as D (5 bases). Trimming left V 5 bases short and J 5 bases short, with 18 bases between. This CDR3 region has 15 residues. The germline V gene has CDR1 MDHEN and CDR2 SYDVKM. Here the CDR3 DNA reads TGTGCCAGCAGTCCCCCGGGAAACCCGGGGGAGACCCAGTACTTC. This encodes CASSPPGNPGETQYF.

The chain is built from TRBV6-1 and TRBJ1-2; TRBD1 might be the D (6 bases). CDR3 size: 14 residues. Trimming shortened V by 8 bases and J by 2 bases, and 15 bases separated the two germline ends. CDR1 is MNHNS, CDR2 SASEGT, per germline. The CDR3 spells CASVPLRGNYGYTF. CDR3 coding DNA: TGTGCCAGCGTCCCCCTCAGGGGAAACTATGGCTACACCTTC.

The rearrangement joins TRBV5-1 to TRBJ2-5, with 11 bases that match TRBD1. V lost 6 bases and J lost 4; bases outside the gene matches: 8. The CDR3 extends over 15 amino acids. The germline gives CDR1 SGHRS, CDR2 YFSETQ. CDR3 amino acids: CASTLGTGGGETQYF. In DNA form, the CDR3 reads TGCGCCAGCACGCTCGGGACAGGGGGAGGAGAGACCCAGTACTTC.

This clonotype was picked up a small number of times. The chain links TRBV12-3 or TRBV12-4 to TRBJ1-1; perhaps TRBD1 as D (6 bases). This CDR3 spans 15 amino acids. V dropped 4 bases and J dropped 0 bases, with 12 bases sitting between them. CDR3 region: CASSSTGTMNTEAFF. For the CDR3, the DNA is TGTGCCAGCAGTTCGACAGGTACAATGAACACTGAAGCTTTCTTT.

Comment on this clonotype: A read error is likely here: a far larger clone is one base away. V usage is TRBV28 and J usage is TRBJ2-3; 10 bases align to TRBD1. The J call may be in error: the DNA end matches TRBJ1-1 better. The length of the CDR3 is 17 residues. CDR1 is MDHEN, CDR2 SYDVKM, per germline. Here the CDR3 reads CASSPGQGRLTRTEAFF. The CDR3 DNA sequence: TGTGCCAGCAGTCCGGGACAGGGGCGACTTACAAGAACTGAAGCTTTCTTT.

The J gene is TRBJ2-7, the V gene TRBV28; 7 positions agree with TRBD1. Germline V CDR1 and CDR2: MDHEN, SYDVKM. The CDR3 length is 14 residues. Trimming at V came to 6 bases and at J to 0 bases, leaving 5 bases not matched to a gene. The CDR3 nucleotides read TGTGCCAGCAGGCAGGACAGGAGCTCCTACGAGCAGTACTTC. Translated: CASRQDRSSYEQYF. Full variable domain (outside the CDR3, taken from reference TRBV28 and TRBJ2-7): DVKVTQSSRYLVKRTGEKVFLECVQDMDHENMFWYRQDPGLGLRLIYFSYDVKMKEKGDIPEGYSVSREKKERFSLILESASTNQTSMYLCASRQDRSSYEQYFGPGTRLTVT.

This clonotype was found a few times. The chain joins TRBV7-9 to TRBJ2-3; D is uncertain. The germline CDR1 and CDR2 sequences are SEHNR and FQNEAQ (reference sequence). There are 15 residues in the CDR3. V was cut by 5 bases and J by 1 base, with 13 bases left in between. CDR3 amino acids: CASSVVSQRTDTQYF. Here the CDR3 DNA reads TGTGCCAGCAGCGTAGTAAGTCAACGCACAGATACGCAGTATTTT. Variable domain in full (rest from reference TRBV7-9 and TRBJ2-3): DTGVSQNPRHKITKRGQNVTFRCDPISEHNRLYWYRQTLGQGPEFLTYFQNEAQLEKSRLLSDRFSAERPKGSFSTLEIQRTEQGDSAMYLCASSVVSQRTDTQYFGPGTRLTVL.

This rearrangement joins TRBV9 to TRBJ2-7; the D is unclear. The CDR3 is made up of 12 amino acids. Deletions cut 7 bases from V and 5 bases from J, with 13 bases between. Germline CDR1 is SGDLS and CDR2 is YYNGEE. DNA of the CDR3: TGTGCCAGCCGAAATACTCCCCACGAGCAGTACTTC. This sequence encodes CASRNTPHEQYF.

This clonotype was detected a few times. CDR3 in amino acids: CASSVEGQGGNEQFF. In nucleotides, the CDR3 is TGTGCCAGCAGCGTAGAGGGACAGGGTGGCAATGAGCAGTTCTTC. The V gene is TRBV9, the J gene TRBJ2-1; TRBD1 agrees at 9 bases. The CDR3 has 15 amino acids. The J segment lost 6 bases and the V segment lost 0 bases, leaving 4 bases of the junction unmatched. CDR1 and CDR2 (germline): SGDLS, YYNGEE.

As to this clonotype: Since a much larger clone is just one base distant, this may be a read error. The CDR3 loop reads CASSSRGTSYEQYF. In nucleotides, the CDR3 is TGTGCCAGCAGCTCCAGGGGGACCTCCTACGAGCAGTACTTC. The V call is TRBV3-1, the J call TRBJ2-7; 7 bases line up with TRBD1. Trimming removed 5 bases from V and 0 bases from J; junction bases left unmatched: 4. This CDR3 has 14 amino acids. The germline V gene has CDR1 LGHDT and CDR2 YNNKEL (reference sequence).

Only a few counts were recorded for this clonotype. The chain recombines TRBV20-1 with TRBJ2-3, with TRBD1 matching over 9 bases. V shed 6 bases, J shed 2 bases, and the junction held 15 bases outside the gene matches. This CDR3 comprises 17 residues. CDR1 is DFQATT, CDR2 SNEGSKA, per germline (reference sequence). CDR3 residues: CSAIPISTGGNTDTQYF. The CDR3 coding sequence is TGCAGTGCCATACCAATCTCCACAGGGGGCAACACAGATACGCAGTATTTT.

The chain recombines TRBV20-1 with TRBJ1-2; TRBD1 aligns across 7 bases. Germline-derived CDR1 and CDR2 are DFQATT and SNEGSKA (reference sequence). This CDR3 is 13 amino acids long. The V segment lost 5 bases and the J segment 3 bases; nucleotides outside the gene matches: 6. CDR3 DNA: TGCAGTGCTTGGAAGGGACAGTACTATGGCTACACCTTC. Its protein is CSAWKGQYYGYTF.

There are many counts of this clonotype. In DNA form, the CDR3 reads TGTGCCAGCAGTTACGGAAGGGATGATACCGGGGAGCTGTTTTTT. Protein product: CASSYGRDDTGELFF. The genes are TRBV6-5 and TRBJ2-2; D unclear. Trimming shortened V by 2 bases and J by 5 bases, and 12 bases separated the two germline ends. CDR1 is MNHEY and CDR2 is SVGAGI in the germline V gene. This CDR3 is 15 amino acids long.

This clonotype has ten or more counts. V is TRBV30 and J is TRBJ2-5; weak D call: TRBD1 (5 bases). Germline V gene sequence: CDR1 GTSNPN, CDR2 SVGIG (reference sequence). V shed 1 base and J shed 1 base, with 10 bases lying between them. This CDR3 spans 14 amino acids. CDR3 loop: CAWSAVGPQETQYF. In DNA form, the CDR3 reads TGTGCCTGGAGTGCGGTGGGGCCCCAAGAGACCCAGTACTTC.

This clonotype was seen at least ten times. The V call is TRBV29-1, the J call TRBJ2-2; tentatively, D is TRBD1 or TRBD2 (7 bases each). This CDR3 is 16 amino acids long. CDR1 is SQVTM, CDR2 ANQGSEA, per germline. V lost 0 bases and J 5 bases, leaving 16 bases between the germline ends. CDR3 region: CSVEDPRQGGTGELFF. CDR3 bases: TGCAGCGTTGAAGATCCACGACAGGGAGGGACCGGGGAGCTGTTTTTT.

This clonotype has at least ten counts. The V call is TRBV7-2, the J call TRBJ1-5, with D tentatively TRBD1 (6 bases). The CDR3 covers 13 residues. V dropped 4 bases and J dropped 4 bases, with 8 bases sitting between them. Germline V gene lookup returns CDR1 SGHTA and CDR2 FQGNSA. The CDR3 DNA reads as TGTGCCAGCAGCTGGACAGCAAATCAGCCCCAGCATTTT. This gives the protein CASSWTANQPQHF.

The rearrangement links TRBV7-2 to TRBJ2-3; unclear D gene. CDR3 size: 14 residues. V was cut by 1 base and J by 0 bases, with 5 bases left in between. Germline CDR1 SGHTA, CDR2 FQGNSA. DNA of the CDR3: TGTGCCAGCAGCTTAGAGCCGAGCACAGATACGCAGTATTTT. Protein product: CASSLEPSTDTQYF.

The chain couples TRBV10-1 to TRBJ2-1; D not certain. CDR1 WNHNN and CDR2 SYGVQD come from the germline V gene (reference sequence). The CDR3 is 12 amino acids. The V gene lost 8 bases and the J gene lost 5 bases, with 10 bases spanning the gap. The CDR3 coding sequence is TGCGCCAGCGGGGAACAGCACAATGAGCAGTTCTTC. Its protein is CASGEQHNEQFF.

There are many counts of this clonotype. CDR3 in amino acids: CASSDWGQETQYF. CDR3 nucleotides: TGTGCCAGCAGTGATTGGGGACAAGAGACCCAGTACTTC. J is TRBJ2-5 and V is TRBV6-2 or TRBV6-3; the D is unclear. The V end lost 5 bases, the J end lost 2 bases, and 9 bases lay between the germline ends. This CDR3 is built from 13 residues. Germline CDR1 MNHEY, CDR2 SVGEGT.

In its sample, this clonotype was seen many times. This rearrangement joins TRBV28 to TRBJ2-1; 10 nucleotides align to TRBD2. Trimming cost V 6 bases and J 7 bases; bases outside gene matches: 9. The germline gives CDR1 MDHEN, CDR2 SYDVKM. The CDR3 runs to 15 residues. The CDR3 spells CASSPSGGGRNEQFF. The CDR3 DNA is TGTGCCAGCAGCCCTAGCGGGGGAGGTAGGAATGAGCAGTTCTTC.

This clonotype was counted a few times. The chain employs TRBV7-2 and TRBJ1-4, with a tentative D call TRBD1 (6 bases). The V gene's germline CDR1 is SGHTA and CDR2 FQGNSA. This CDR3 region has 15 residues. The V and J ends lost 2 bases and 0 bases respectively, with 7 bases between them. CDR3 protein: CASSLRTATNEKLFF. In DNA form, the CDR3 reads TGTGCCAGCAGCTTACGGACAGCAACTAATGAAAAACTGTTTTTT.